Following are 31 T cell receptor beta chains from one sample sequenced in a study of blood T cell repertoires in COVID-19. Generated by immunoSEQ multiplex PCR, the TCRdb table keeps only in-frame clones and is missing some. Among about 150,000 clones, approximately 83% were seen once, and the ten largest hold over 4%. The sequencing input was PBMCs or T cells enriched from blood (not recorded which). All receptors derive from a man aged 65 to 79 who had been exposed to COVID-19.

The chain carries TRBV28 and TRBJ1-2; the D is unclear. Germline lookup yields CDR1 MDHEN and CDR2 SYDVKM. The germline V and J ends were trimmed by 6 bases and 2 bases, with 7 bases remaining between them. The length of the CDR3 is 12 residues. The CDR3 sequence is CASRTRNYGYTF. The DNA for the CDR3 is TGTGCCAGCAGGACAAGGAACTATGGCTACACCTTC.

The chain carries TRBV12-5 and TRBJ2-3; TRBD2 aligns across 7 bases. CDR3 length: 17 amino acids. Germline V gene sequence: CDR1 LGHNT, CDR2 FRNRAP. With 6 bases clipped from V and 3 bases from J, the junction kept 15 bases outside the gene matches. The CDR3 protein is CASGRGTTPVRTDTQYF. The CDR3 coding sequence is TGTGCTAGTGGCCGCGGGACTACTCCTGTGAGAACAGATACGCAGTATTTT.

The chain employs TRBV28 and TRBJ1-5; maybe TRBD1 (6 bases). CDR1 and CDR2 (germline): MDHEN, SYDVKM. V was clipped by 4 bases and J by 0 bases, with 10 bases between them. The CDR3 sequence is 15 residues long. CDR3 sequence reads: CASSSYRVSNQPQHF. CDR3 in DNA: TGTGCCAGCAGTTCCTACAGGGTTAGCAATCAGCCCCAGCATTTT.

The rearrangement links TRBV6-4 to TRBJ2-3, with TRBD1 matching over 8 bases. The V and J ends lost 6 bases and 3 bases, in that order; junction bases with no gene match: 8. CDR3 size: 15 residues. Germline CDR1 MRHNA, CDR2 SNTAGT. This chain's CDR3 is CASSLGQGATDTQYF. The CDR3 region has the DNA TGTGCCAGCAGCCTTGGACAGGGTGCGACAGATACGCAGTATTTT.

The V and J genes are TRBV4-3 and TRBJ1-2; D gene uncertain. V shed 1 base and J shed 6 bases, with 9 bases lying between them. Germline V gene sequence: CDR1 LGHNA, CDR2 YSLEER. CDR3 length: 13 amino acids. CDR3 residues: CASSQGRGDGYTF. The CDR3 nucleotides read TGCGCCAGCAGCCAAGGCCGGGGAGATGGCTACACCTTC.

This clone was found a few times. The V and J genes are TRBV4-2 and TRBJ2-2; D is uncertain. Trimming removed 1 base at V and 7 bases at J, with 16 bases between. Germline V gene data show CDR1 as LGHNA and CDR2 as YNFKEQ. CDR3 length equals 16 residues. In DNA form, the CDR3 reads TGTGCCAGCAGCCAAGCGGCAGGTGGTAGTGGCGGGGAGCTGTTTTTT. Translating it yields CASSQAAGGSGGELFF.

The chain has TRBV5-4 and TRBJ2-2, with D unclear. V lost 0 bases and J 7 bases, leaving 7 bases between the germline ends. The germline gives CDR1 SGHNT, CDR2 YYREEE (reference sequence). The CDR3 loop spans 13 amino acids. CDR3 loop: CASSLGVGGELFF. In nucleotides, the CDR3 is TGTGCCAGCAGCTTGGGAGTTGGCGGGGAGCTGTTTTTT.

V is TRBV30 and J is TRBJ1-2; D not certain. CDR3 length: 13 amino acids. Trimming removed 8 bases from V and 4 bases from J, with 17 bases in between. CDR1 and CDR2 (germline): GTSNPN, SVGIG (reference sequence). CDR3 residues: CARSEIAGYGYTF. The DNA for the CDR3 is TGTGCCCGCAGCGAGATCGCCGGCTATGGCTACACCTTC. Full variable domain (remainder filled in from reference TRBV30 and TRBJ1-2): SQTIHQWPATLVQPVGSPLSLECTVEGTSNPNLYWYRQAAGRGLQLLFYSVGIGQISSEVPQNLSASRPQDRQFILSSKKLLLSDSGFYLCARSEIAGYGYTFGSGTRLTVV.

This chain connects TRBV11-2 to TRBJ1-4, with 9 bases identical to TRBD1. The CDR3 sequence is 15 residues long. Germline values: CDR1 SGHAT, CDR2 FQNNGV. J was trimmed by 7 bases and V by 4 bases; bases with no gene match: 7. The CDR3 sequence is CASSSHRGRGEKLFF. DNA of the CDR3: TGTGCCAGCAGCTCCCACAGGGGGCGAGGTGAAAAACTGTTTTTT.

The chain recombines TRBV9 with TRBJ2-7; D is possibly TRBD1 (5 bases). In germline, CDR1 is SGDLS, CDR2 YYNGEE. Trimming left V 0 bases short and J 4 bases short, with 14 bases between. The CDR3 spans 15 residues. The CDR3 is CASSVDGAGHYEQYF. In DNA form, the CDR3 reads TGTGCCAGCAGCGTAGATGGCGCAGGGCATTACGAGCAGTACTTC.

V is TRBV3-1 (or the pseudogene TRBV3-2) and J is TRBJ2-5, with 10 nucleotides matching TRBD2. The CDR3 consists of 13 residues. With V trimmed by 7 bases and J by 4 bases, 3 bases remained unmatched. Germline V CDR1 and CDR2: LGHDT, YNNKEL (reference sequence). Here the CDR3 DNA reads TGTGCCAGCACCCTAGCGGGGGTAGAGACCCAGTACTTC. Amino acid sequence: CASTLAGVETQYF.

This clone was observed a handful of times. V gene TRBV19 combines with J gene TRBJ2-7, with D maybe TRBD1 (5 bases). The CDR3 totals 17 residues. Trimming shortened V by 5 bases and J by 6 bases, and 26 bases separated the two germline ends. Germline lookup yields CDR1 LNHDA and CDR2 SQIVND (reference sequence). In DNA, the CDR3 is TGTGCCAGTAGTCCGCAAAGAATTGGGGCAGGGTCGCTCGAGCAGTACTTC. It codes for CASSPQRIGAGSLEQYF.

The chain couples TRBV6-5 to TRBJ2-7; maybe TRBD1 (5 bases). CDR3 length: 15 residues. The germline V and J ends were trimmed by 7 bases and 0 bases, with 16 bases remaining between them. CDR1 is MNHEY and CDR2 is SVGAGI in the germline V gene. The CDR3 DNA is TGTGCCAGCACCACATTCCCAGGGATCTCCTACGAGCAGTACTTC. Translation gives CASTTFPGISYEQYF.

The chain joins TRBV10-2 to TRBJ1-1, with D possibly matching TRBD1 (5 bases). Germline V CDR1 and CDR2: WSHSY, SAAADI. The CDR3 extends over 16 amino acids. V shed 6 bases and J shed 4 bases, with 21 bases lying between them. CDR3 amino acids: CASSQSRQGWTTEAFF. CDR3 bases: TGCGCCAGCAGCCAGAGTCGCCAGGGTTGGACCACTGAAGCTTTCTTT.

The J gene is TRBJ2-7, the V gene TRBV12-3 or TRBV12-4; tentative D call: TRBD2 (6 bases). V was trimmed by 6 bases and J by 4 bases, leaving 13 bases between them. The CDR3 is 13 amino acids. CDR3 DNA: TGTGCCAGCAGATGGGACGGGAGTTACGAGCAGTACTTC. It yields the protein CASRWDGSYEQYF.

CDR3: CASSLAGVLNSPLHF. CDR3 nucleotide sequence: TGTGCCAGCAGTTTGGCAGGGGTACTAAATTCACCCCTCCACTTT. The chain is built from TRBV28 and TRBJ1-6; tentative D call: TRBD1 (6 bases). Trimming left V 3 bases short and J 7 bases short, with 13 bases between. Germline CDR1 is MDHEN and CDR2 is SYDVKM. This CDR3 has 15 residues.

The chain combines TRBV19 with TRBJ1-1; D not resolved. The V gene lost 9 bases and the J gene lost 11 bases, with 28 bases spanning the gap. This CDR3 is built from 15 residues. Per the germline V gene, CDR1 is LNHDA and CDR2 is SQIVND (reference sequence). CDR3 in amino acids: CASSYSSVGGSRAFF. The CDR3 nucleotides read TGTGCCAGCTCATATAGTAGTGTCGGAGGATCGCGGGCTTTCTTT.

This clone was recorded only once. This chain links TRBV19 with TRBJ2-2; no clear D. This CDR3 has 14 residues. Trimming cost V 4 bases and J 0 bases, with 6 bases left between them. Germline assignment: CDR1 LNHDA and CDR2 SQIVND (reference sequence). CDR3 sequence reads: CASSTTSNTGELFF. CDR3 in DNA: TGTGCCAGTAGTACGACATCGAACACCGGGGAGCTGTTTTTT.

This clone has only one observation. The gene calls are TRBV4-3 and TRBJ1-5; 8 nucleotides line up with TRBD1. In germline, CDR1 is LGHNA, CDR2 YSLEER. V dropped 4 bases and J dropped 6; count of bases not matched to a gene: 8. The CDR3 sequence is 15 residues long. The DNA for the CDR3 is TGCGCCAGCAGCCCCCACAACAGGGGGGGTCAGCCCCAGCATTTT. This translates into CASSPHNRGGQPQHF.

This clone appeared a single time. The rearrangement uses TRBV11-3 and TRBJ2-3, with 8 nucleotides matching TRBD2. The CDR3 covers 17 residues. The V segment lost 3 bases and the J segment 3 bases; nucleotides outside the gene matches: 11. Germline V gives CDR1 SGHNT, CDR2 YENEEA. In DNA, the CDR3 is TGTGCCAGCAGCTTCACTACAGCGGGAGAGGGGACAGATACGCAGTATTTT. This gives the protein CASSFTTAGEGTDTQYF. Based on the CDR3 plus reference TRBV11-3 and TRBJ2-3, the full variable domain is EAGVVQSPRYKIIEKKQPVAFWCNPISGHNTLYWYLQNLGQGPELLIRYENEEAVDDSQLPKDRFSAERLKGVDSTLKIQPAELGDSAVYLCASSFTTAGEGTDTQYFGPGTRLTVL.

This chain uses TRBV3-1 (or the pseudogene TRBV3-2) with TRBJ2-5; the D gene is possibly TRBD2 (6 bases). This CDR3 contains 16 residues. The V end was cut by 1 base, the J end by 2 bases, with 14 bases between. Per the germline V gene, CDR1 is LGHDT and CDR2 is YNNKEL (reference sequence). CDR3: CASSQGRTIRQETQYF. The CDR3 nucleotides are TGTGCCAGCAGCCAAGGACGGACTATACGGCAAGAGACCCAGTACTTC.

The chain recombines TRBV3-1 (or the pseudogene TRBV3-2) with TRBJ1-4; a weak D match, TRBD1 (6 bases). Trimming took off 2 bases at V and 10 bases at J, with 11 bases between the two ends. The length of the CDR3 is 13 residues. Germline V gene sequence: CDR1 LGHDT, CDR2 YNNKEL (reference sequence). The chain's CDR3 is CASSQQGKGKLFF. The CDR3 DNA is TGTGCCAGCAGCCAACAGGGGAAGGGAAAACTGTTTTTT.

This sequence joins TRBV29-1 and TRBJ2-3; no clear D gene. CDR1 is SQVTM and CDR2 is ANQGSEA in the germline V gene. CDR3 length: 11 amino acids. Between the trimmed V and J ends, which lost 4 bases and 3 bases, there was a span of 5 bases. The CDR3 here is CSVAPTDTQYF. CDR3 DNA: TGCAGCGTTGCTCCTACAGATACGCAGTATTTT.

This sequence joins TRBV7-6 and TRBJ2-7, with unresolved D. Germline-derived CDR1 and CDR2 are SGHVS and FNYEAQ. Trimming left V 5 bases short and J 6 bases short, with 14 bases between. The CDR3 length is 13 residues. The CDR3 bases are TGTGCCAGCAGCCCAAGTGAGAAGTCCGAGCAGTACTTC. It codes for CASSPSEKSEQYF.

CDR3 residues: CASRENQETQYF. The CDR3 region has the DNA TGTGCCAGCAGGGAGAACCAAGAGACCCAGTACTTC. The rearrangement uses TRBV28 and TRBJ2-5; unclear D gene. The V and J ends lost 6 bases and 0 bases respectively, with 5 bases between them. Germline lookup yields CDR1 MDHEN and CDR2 SYDVKM. The length of the CDR3 is 12 residues.

V is TRBV13 and J is TRBJ1-5; tentative D call: TRBD1 (6 bases). Trimming cost V 0 bases and J 7 bases, with 13 bases left between them. This CDR3 has 15 amino acids. CDR1 is PRHDT, CDR2 FYEKMQ, per germline (reference sequence). CDR3 DNA: TGTGCCAGCAGCTTAGGAGGGGGGGGAAGCCAGCCCCAGCATTTT. Its translation is CASSLGGGGSQPQHF.

Worth noting for this clone: The same CDR3 arises from other DNA sequences in this sample as well. J is TRBJ2-2 and V is TRBV9, with D perhaps TRBD2 (7 bases). CDR1 is SGDLS and CDR2 is YYNGEE in the germline V gene. Trimming cost V 0 bases and J 4 bases, with 10 bases left between them. The CDR3 totals 15 residues. For the CDR3, the DNA is TGTGCCAGCAGCGTAGGAGGGGGGGCCACCGGGGAGCTGTTTTTT. It yields the protein CASSVGGGATGELFF.

Comments on this clone: The same CDR3 also results from other DNA sequences found in this sample. The chain uses TRBV9 and TRBJ1-3; D call uncertain. Trimming shortened V by 0 bases and J by 0 bases, and 4 bases separated the two germline ends. The germline gives CDR1 SGDLS, CDR2 YYNGEE. This CDR3 contains 14 residues. DNA for the CDR3: TGTGCCAGCAGCGTAGCGGTCTCTGGAAACACCATATATTTT. It specifies CASSVAVSGNTIYF.

V is TRBV5-1 and J is TRBJ1-1; D is unresolved. Between the trimmed V and J ends, which lost 2 bases and 0 bases, there was a span of 8 bases. Per germline, CDR1 SGHRS and CDR2 YFSETQ. This CDR3 spans 14 amino acids. The CDR3 sequence: CASSLGAVNTEAFF. The CDR3 DNA sequence: TGCGCCAGCAGCTTAGGCGCGGTGAACACTGAAGCTTTCTTT.

V and J are TRBV4-1 and TRBJ2-6, with D possibly being TRBD1 (6 bases). Germline V gene sequence: CDR1 MGHRA, CDR2 YSYEKL. With 4 bases removed from V and 2 bases from J, the gap between germline ends came to 12 bases. The CDR3 covers 16 residues. CDR3 in DNA: TGCGCCAGCAGCCGACTCACAGGGACTGGGGCCAACGTCCTGACTTTC. This gives the protein CASSRLTGTGANVLTF.

This clone occurred a few times. The chain has TRBV28 and TRBJ1-1, with no clear D. The V and J ends lost 2 bases and 0 bases respectively, with 7 bases between them. This CDR3 contains 14 residues. Per the germline V gene, CDR1 is MDHEN and CDR2 is SYDVKM. The CDR3 sequence: CASSLPNLNTEAFF. Here the CDR3 DNA reads TGTGCCAGCAGTTTACCCAACTTGAACACTGAAGCTTTCTTT.